This T cell receptor (beta chain) was found in a study of blood T cell repertoires in COVID-19. Across the study: Samples of COVID-19 (acute and convalescent) were obtained from the United States, Italy and Spain. PBMCs, B-cell-depleted T cells, or T cells were the source of the cDNA or gDNA that made up the material.

In the original workflow: Nucleated cell number was recorded as an estimate derived from reference gene primer amplification. The repertoire was sequenced with immunoSEQ multiplex PCR; TCRdb's copy has only in-frame clones and lacks some. V and J calls and clone size are given by that table; D and trimming were obtained from the DNA. The table records under 200,000 clones, nearly 90% of them present only once. Trimming took 4 bases from V and 4 from J; bases not matched to a gene: 12. The CDR3 is made up of 16 amino acids. The V gene's germline CDR1 is SGHRS and CDR2 YFSETQ. This receptor was obtained from a man in his 60s with active or convalescent COVID-19. Sequencing was done on a sample of peripheral blood. The gene calls are TRBV5-1 and TRBJ1-2, with TRBD1 matching over 8 bases. The CDR3: CASSPEAQGAIYGYTF. CDR3 sequence (DNA): TGCGCCAGCAGCCCCGAGGCGCAGGGGGCGATCTATGGCTACACCTTC.